This T cell receptor (beta chain) stems from a study of blood T cell repertoires in COVID-19. Overall study: From T cells, B-cell-depleted T cells, or PBMCs came the material, which was cDNA or gDNA.

Authors' methods: By means of reference gene primer amplification, nucleated cell counts were estimated. Using immunoSEQ multiplex PCR, the repertoire was profiled, and TCRdb retains in-frame clones only, with some absent. D and trimming come from the DNA, and the V and J calls and clone size come from that table. Seen here are around 300,000 clones, more than 80% observed once, and the top ten hold roughly 6%. The sequencing sample was made of peripheral blood. This clonotype was obtained from a woman aged 50 to 65 with COVID-19, enrolled during active disease.

In DNA, the CDR3 is TGTGCCAGCACCAAAGGACAGGGGGCAGTTTTTTATGGCTACACCTTC. Translated, it gives CASTKGQGAVFYGYTF. The gene calls are TRBV11-2 and TRBJ1-2; 11 bases align to TRBD1. The CDR3 spans 16 residues. Germline CDR1 reads SGHAT; CDR2 reads FQNNGV. Trimming at V came to 7 bases and at J to 5 bases, leaving 12 bases not matched to a gene.